This T cell receptor beta chain was sequenced in a study of spatial heterogeneity in lung cancer. The overall study: Sequencing consistently turned up more beta-chain sequences than alpha-chain sequences.

Individually, TCR cDNA molecules were each labelled with a unique molecular identifier. MiXCR, run by TCRdb on the 5' RACE reads, gives a single entry per CDR3 protein. The repertoire has 48,000 or so distinct CDR3 sequences, 5.3% of them found once; the top ten carry roughly 10%. The germline gives CDR1 MGHDK, CDR2 SYGVNS. The germline V and J ends were trimmed by 5 bases and 2 bases, with 10 bases remaining between them. The CDR3 has 13 amino acids. Specified time point: sample taken at primary tumor resection. This clonotype showed up many times. The rearrangement links TRBV25-1 to TRBJ2-7; D remains unclear. The TCR sequence derives from a male donor with early-stage non-small cell lung cancer. Sequenced here: PBMCs, sampled at surgery. Here the CDR3 reads CASSLESPYEQYF. In DNA, the CDR3 is TGTGCCAGCAGTCTCGAAAGCCCCTACGAGCAGTACTTC.